Each of the 7 T cell receptor beta chains below was sequenced from the same sample in a study of T-cell reconstitution after alpha-beta-depleted transplantation in children (TCRdb year 2016). Libraries were built with PCR. Sequencing was performed on an Illumina HiSeq 2500. To normalize quantification of the TCRbeta repertoire, the TCR libraries were built with molecular barcoding that relied on unique molecular identifiers. TCRdb reworked the public reads: Q25 trimming with fastp, MiXCR clone assembly, productive beta chains retained. Every CDR3 protein is listed once, alongside the most common genes and DNA of its rows. The sample contains some 260,000 distinct CDR3 sequences, more than 20% of them found a single time. 4.5% to 5.5% of the sample is taken by the ten largest. Explained via the paper, the treatment or condition label denotes: allogeneic hematopoietic cell transplantation with graft depleted of TCRalphabeta T cells and CD19 B cells.

The sequencing used PBMCs, mostly from graft donor cells, collected 360 days after TCRalphabeta/CD19-depleted stem cell transplant. These receptors all come from a female patient aged 2 to 10 who had a stem cell transplant for congenital amegakaryocytic thrombocytopenia, so the T cells may come from the graft donor.

This clonotype was recorded many times. This sequence joins TRBV24-1 and TRBJ2-5; 9 bases match TRBD1. This CDR3 has 15 amino acids. J was trimmed by 4 bases and V by 5 bases; bases with no gene match: 7. Germline lookup yields CDR1 KGHDR and CDR2 SFDVKD. The CDR3 sequence: CATSAADRGRETQYF. The CDR3 nucleotides read TGTGCCACCAGTGCCGCGGACAGGGGCAGAGAGACCCAGTACTTC.

This rearrangement joins TRBV29-1 to TRBJ2-5; 8 bases match TRBD2. J gave up 3 bases and V 6 bases, and 9 bases lay outside the gene matches. The CDR3 has 14 residues. Germline V lookup: CDR1 SQVTM, CDR2 ANQGSEA. CDR3 sequence reads: CSVAGRGVEETQYF. As DNA, the CDR3 is TGCAGCGTCGCCGGGCGGGGGGTTGAAGAGACCCAGTACTTC.

This clonotype occurred many times. The chain couples TRBV28 to TRBJ2-7, with TRBD2 as a possible D gene (6 bases). Trimming cost V 6 bases and J 5 bases, with 17 bases left between them. The germline V gene has CDR1 MDHEN and CDR2 SYDVKM. The CDR3 extends over 14 amino acids. This CDR3 reads CASRPVWRVDEQYF. CDR3 bases: TGTGCCAGCAGACCCGTTTGGAGGGTAGACGAGCAGTACTTC.

There are many counts of this clonotype. The chain combines TRBV28 with TRBJ2-1, with 7 bases identical to TRBD2. The CDR3 is 12 amino acids. Germline values: CDR1 MDHEN, CDR2 SYDVKM. Trimming cost V 6 bases and J 10 bases; bases outside gene matches: 6. DNA for the CDR3: TGTGCCAGCAGGGCGGGGGTTGGCGAGCAGTTCTTC. Protein sequence: CASRAGVGEQFF.

This clonotype was seen more than once but under ten times. This chain links TRBV2 with TRBJ1-2, with 7 bases lining up with TRBD1. Germline trimming cut 4 bases from V and 7 bases from J; bases unmatched to any gene: 9. The CDR3 length is 14 residues. Germline V lookup: CDR1 SNHLY, CDR2 FYNNEI. The CDR3 DNA reads TGTGCCAGCAGTGTAACCGGACAGGTCGGTGGCTACACCTTC. It translates to CASSVTGQVGGYTF.

The chain combines TRBV27 with TRBJ1-6, with D uncertain. V was clipped by 6 bases and J by 5 bases, with 8 bases between them. The CDR3 has 13 residues. Per germline, CDR1 MNHEY and CDR2 SMNVEV (reference sequence). CDR3 in amino acids: CASSGWNNSPLHF. The DNA of the CDR3 is TGTGCCAGCAGCGGGTGGAATAATTCACCCCTCCACTTT.

This clonotype was detected only a few times. The gene calls are TRBV4-3 and TRBJ2-1; no definite D call. Germline-derived CDR1 and CDR2 are LGHNA and YSLEER. Trimming removed 1 base from V and 4 bases from J, with 14 bases in between. The CDR3 sequence is 16 residues long. CDR3 sequence (DNA): TGCGCCAGCAGCCAAGGGGCGGCCTTTAGGTACAATGAGCAGTTCTTC. Translating it yields CASSQGAAFRYNEQFF.